Only one count was recorded for the clone carrying this T cell receptor beta chain. At one end, the junction sequence differs from germline, possibly due to a read error. This entry is derived from a study of tumor-infiltrating lymphocytes in primary liver carcinoma. Study at large: All lesions had stage T1-T3 N0M0 and roughly 4 to 10 cm widths. About 3.65 to 8 million productive TCRbeta reads were obtained from the samples, with similar numbers across tissue types.

Taking about 20-31 mg of unsorted bulk tissue, the authors co-extracted RNA and DNA. Chronic HBV infection was present in the patients, who were treatment-naive. From germline, CDR1 is SEHNR and CDR2 FQNEAQ (reference sequence). The CDR3 runs 10 residues. Total RNA (approximately 450 ng) served as template for TCR beta cDNA synthesis primed by a constant-region primer. The TCR beta library was amplified through three nested multiplex PCR rounds in a modified ARM-PCR procedure. For roughly 10 cycles apiece, the opening two PCR rounds ran with TRBV1-TRBV30 forward primers and a C-beta reverse primer. Each CDR3 protein gets one entry after TCRdb re-called the multiplex PCR reads with MiXCR. The table lists some 120,000 distinct CDR3 sequences, 64% of them singletons.

The gene calls are TRBV7-9 and TRBJ1-2; maybe TRBD1 (5 bases). The receptor was derived from a woman between 55 and 75 years old with primary liver carcinoma and hepatitis B virus infection. Sample: liver tumor tissue from sampling region 3. The sample's subset: tumor region T3, left-lateral pole. CDR3 region: CASSFLTGPF. In DNA form, the CDR3 reads TGTGCCAGCAGCTTCCTTACAGGACCCTTC.